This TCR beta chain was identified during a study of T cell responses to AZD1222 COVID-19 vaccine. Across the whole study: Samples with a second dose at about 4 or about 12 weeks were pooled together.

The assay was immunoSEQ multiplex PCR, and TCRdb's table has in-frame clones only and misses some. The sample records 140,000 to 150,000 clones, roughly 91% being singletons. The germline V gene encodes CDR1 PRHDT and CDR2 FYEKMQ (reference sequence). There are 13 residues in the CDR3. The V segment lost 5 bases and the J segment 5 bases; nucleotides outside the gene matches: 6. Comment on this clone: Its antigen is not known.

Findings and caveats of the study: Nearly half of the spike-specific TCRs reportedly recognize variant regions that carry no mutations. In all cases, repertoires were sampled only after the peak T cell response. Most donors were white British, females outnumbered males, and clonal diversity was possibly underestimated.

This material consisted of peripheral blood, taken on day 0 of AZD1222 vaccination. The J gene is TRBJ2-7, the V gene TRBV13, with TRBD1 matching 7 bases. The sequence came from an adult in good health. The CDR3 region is CASSHRQGHEQYF. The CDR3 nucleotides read TGTGCCAGCAGCCACAGACAGGGCCACGAGCAGTACTTC.